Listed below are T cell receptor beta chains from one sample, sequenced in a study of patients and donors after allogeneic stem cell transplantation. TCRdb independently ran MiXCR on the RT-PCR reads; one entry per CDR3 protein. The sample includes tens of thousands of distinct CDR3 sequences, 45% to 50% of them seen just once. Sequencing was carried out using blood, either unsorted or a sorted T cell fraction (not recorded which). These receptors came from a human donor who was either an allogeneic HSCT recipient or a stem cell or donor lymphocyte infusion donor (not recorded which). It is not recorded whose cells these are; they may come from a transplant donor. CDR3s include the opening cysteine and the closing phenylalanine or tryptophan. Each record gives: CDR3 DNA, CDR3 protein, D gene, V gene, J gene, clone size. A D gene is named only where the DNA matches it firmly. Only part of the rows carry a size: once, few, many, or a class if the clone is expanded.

TGCAGTGCTAGAGTCGTCGGTCGGGGACAGATGAGCACTGAAGCTTTCTTT	CSARVVGRGQMSTEAFF	TRBD1	TRBV20-1	TRBJ1-1	NA
TGTGCCAGCAGTTTAACAGGGGCGAGCACAGATACGCAGTATTTT	CASSLTGASTDTQYF	TRBD1	TRBV12-3/TRBV12-4	TRBJ2-3	NA
TGTGCCAGCAGCGCAAGCGGGAGGAGCACAGATACGCAGTATTTT	CASSASGRSTDTQYF	TRBD2	TRBV9	TRBJ2-3	NA
TGTGCCAGCAGTGCAATTGCTAGCGGGAGTTATGATGAGCAGTTCTTC	CASSAIASGSYDEQFF	TRBD2	TRBV25-1	TRBJ2-1	once
TGTGCCAGCAGCTGGGCTCTGCTAGCGCACACAGATACGCAGTATTTT	CASSWALLAHTDTQYF	NA	TRBV5-6	TRBJ2-3	NA
TGTGCCAGCAGCTCACCGACAGGGAATAGCAATCAGCCCCAGCATTTT	CASSSPTGNSNQPQHF	TRBD1	TRBV12-3/TRBV12-4	TRBJ1-5	NA
TGTGCCAGCAGCTCACAGGGGTTGCGGGAAAAACTGTTTTTT	CASSSQGLREKLFF	TRBD1	TRBV7-2	TRBJ1-4	few
TGTGCCAGCAGTTTCCTGGACAGGGGAAATGGCTACACCTTC	CASSFLDRGNGYTF	TRBD1	TRBV6-6	TRBJ1-2	NA
TGTGCCAGCAGTGAAGTCCGTGGAGAGAACACTGAAGCTTTCTTT	CASSEVRGENTEAFF	NA	TRBV25-1	TRBJ1-1	NA
TGCGCCAGCAGCCACTCCGGACTAGCGGTCACAGATACGCAGTATTTT	CASSHSGLAVTDTQYF	TRBD2	TRBV4-3	TRBJ2-3	NA
TGTGCCAGCATACTAGCGGGTCCGGGAGAGCAGTTCTTC	CASILAGPGEQFF	TRBD2	TRBV7-2	TRBJ2-1	NA
TGTGCCAGCAGCTCGACAGGGCCTCCTTCACCCCTCCACTTT	CASSSTGPPSPLHF	TRBD1	TRBV27	TRBJ1-6	few
TGTGCTAGCAGCTTAACCGGGACACTGGCCGGGGAGCTGTTTTTT	CASSLTGTLAGELFF	NA	TRBV7-7	TRBJ2-2	NA
TGTGCCAGCAGCGTAGTTACTTCAGATACGCAGTATTTT	CASSVVTSDTQYF	NA	TRBV9	TRBJ2-3	few
TGTGCCAGCAGTTACTCGGAATCTGGAAACACCATATATTTT	CASSYSESGNTIYF	NA	TRBV6-5	TRBJ1-3	few
TGTGCCAGCAGCAAACCAGGCGCCCACTCCTACGAGCAGTACTTC	CASSKPGAHSYEQYF	NA	TRBV28	TRBJ2-7	once
TGTGCCAGCAGCCACAGAAGGTCTGGAAACACCATATATTTT	CASSHRRSGNTIYF	NA	TRBV12-3/TRBV12-4	TRBJ1-3	many
TGCAGCGTTGTTCAGGGGGGAAATCAGCCCCAGCATTTT	CSVVQGGNQPQHF	TRBD1	TRBV29-1	TRBJ1-5	NA